This T cell receptor beta chain was found in a study of cytomegalovirus exposure and HLA in healthy donors. Study background: From HLA-typed donors, an early data release held tens of millions of unique TCRs. Overall study results and limits: The study assumed roughly uniform donor sequencing depth for presence/absence analyses.

A note on this clone: Its antigen is currently unknown.

PCR used 60 Vbeta primers and 13 Jbeta primers. The table came from immunoSEQ multiplex PCR; TCRdb's copy has only in-frame clones and leaves some out. The sample shows nearly 300,000 clones, just over 85% of them seen only once. The CDR3 length is 16 residues. CDR1 and CDR2 (germline): MGHRA, YSYEKL. Trimming cost V 2 bases and J 1 base, with 14 bases left between them. The source material was PBMCs. This chain links TRBV4-1 with TRBJ2-5; possibly TRBD2 for D (6 bases). The TCR sequence derives from a man aged 35 to 55 in good health and CMV-seropositive. The CDR3 loop is CASSQTITAGQETQYF. CDR3 nucleotide sequence: TGCGCCAGCAGCCAAACCATTACAGCGGGCCAAGAGACCCAGTACTTC.